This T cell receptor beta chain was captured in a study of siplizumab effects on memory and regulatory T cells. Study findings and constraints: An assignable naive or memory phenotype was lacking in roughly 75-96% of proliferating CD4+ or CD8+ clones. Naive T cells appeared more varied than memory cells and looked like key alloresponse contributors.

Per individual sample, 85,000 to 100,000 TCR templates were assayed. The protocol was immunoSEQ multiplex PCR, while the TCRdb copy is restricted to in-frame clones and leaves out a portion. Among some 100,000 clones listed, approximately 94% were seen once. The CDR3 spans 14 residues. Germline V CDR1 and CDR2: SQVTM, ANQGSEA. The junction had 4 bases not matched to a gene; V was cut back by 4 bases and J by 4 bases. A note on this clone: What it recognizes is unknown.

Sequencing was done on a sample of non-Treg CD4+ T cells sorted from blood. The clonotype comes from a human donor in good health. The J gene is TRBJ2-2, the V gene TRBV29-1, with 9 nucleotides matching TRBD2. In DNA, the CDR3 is TGCAGCGTTGTCGTAGCGGGAGTCACCGGGGAGCTGTTTTTT. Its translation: CSVVVAGVTGELFF.